One and the same sample provided the 12 T cell receptor beta chains below, sequenced in a study of cytomegalovirus exposure and HLA in healthy donors. Clones were read by immunoSEQ multiplex PCR, and TCRdb kept only the in-frame ones, dropping some. The data show about 71,000 clones, about 94% seen once. The sequencing sample was made of PBMCs. Receptors were obtained from a woman aged 18 to 35 in good health and CMV-seronegative.

This chain connects TRBV6-6 to TRBJ2-1, with 9 bases fitting TRBD2. The trim removed 6 bases at V and 2 bases at J, leaving 5 bases unmatched. The germline CDR1 and CDR2 sequences are MNHNY and SVGAGI (reference sequence). The CDR3 length is 15 residues. CDR3 sequence (DNA): TGTGCCAGCAGCAAAGCGGGGGGTACCTACAATGAGCAGTTCTTC. It translates to CASSKAGGTYNEQFF.

CDR3 DNA sequence: TGTGCCACCGCCCCCGGGAACACTGAAGCTTTCTTT. This gives the protein CATAPGNTEAFF. The gene calls are TRBV15 and TRBJ1-1; D call uncertain. Germline assignment: CDR1 LNHNV and CDR2 YYDKDF (reference sequence). The CDR3 sequence is 12 residues long. V lost 8 bases to trimming and J lost 1 base, with 8 bases between them.

V gene TRBV12-1 combines with J gene TRBJ2-1; the table's TRBD2 call for D was not verified on the DNA. TRBV12-1 is noted as a pseudogene. The CDR3 is 14 residues long. The CDR3 loop is CASTPQRDTWEQFF. Written as DNA, the CDR3 is TGTGCCAGCACCCCCCAGCGGGACACGTGGGAGCAGTTCTTC.

The rearrangement uses TRBV7-3 and TRBJ2-3; D may be TRBD2 (5 bases). Germline V lookup: CDR1 SGHTA, CDR2 FQGTGA. V lost 1 base, J lost 1 base, and 6 bases lay in between. The CDR3 extends over 14 amino acids. CDR3: CASSLIGGTDTQYF. The CDR3, as DNA: TGTGCCAGCAGCTTAATCGGGGGCACAGATACGCAGTATTTT.

The V call is TRBV6-4, the J call TRBJ1-2; 8 bases are a match to TRBD1. CDR1 and CDR2 (germline): MRHNA, SNTAGT. V dropped 7 bases and J dropped 4; count of bases not matched to a gene: 5. This CDR3 spans 13 amino acids. The CDR3 DNA sequence: TGTGCCAGCAAGCAGGGGGCTGGCTATGGCTACACCTTC. It codes for CASKQGAGYGYTF.

This clone was found once. The V and J genes are TRBV11-2 and TRBJ2-2; D uncertain. V was clipped by 5 bases and J by 8 bases, with 6 bases between them. Per the germline V gene, CDR1 is SGHAT and CDR2 is FQNNGV. The CDR3 runs to 11 residues. CDR3 DNA sequence: TGTGCCAGCAGCAATACAGGGGAGCTGTTTTTT. It yields the protein CASSNTGELFF.

This clone was observed a single time. The V call is TRBV7-9, the J call TRBJ1-2; D remains ambiguous. V lost 0 bases, J lost 8 bases, and 13 bases lay in between. CDR3 size: 14 residues. CDR1 SEHNR and CDR2 FQNEAQ come from the germline V gene (reference sequence). CDR3 nucleotides: TGTGCCAGCAGCTTAGCGCCCGGACTTTGGGGCTACACCTTC. It specifies CASSLAPGLWGYTF.

The CDR3: CASSVYNTEAFF. The CDR3 DNA is TGTGCCAGCAGTGTCTACAACACTGAAGCTTTCTTT. The chain uses TRBV2 and TRBJ1-1, with no clear D. The length of the CDR3 is 12 residues. The germline gives CDR1 SNHLY, CDR2 FYNNEI. The V and J ends lost 4 bases and 2 bases respectively, with 5 bases between them.

This chain joins TRBV27 and TRBJ2-7; 9 nucleotides align to TRBD1. Germline assignment: CDR1 MNHEY and CDR2 SMNVEV (reference sequence). V shed 3 bases, J shed 3 bases, and the junction held 6 bases outside the gene matches. CDR3 length: 15 amino acids. CDR3 protein: CASSFLTGGIYEQYF. As DNA, the CDR3 is TGTGCCAGCAGTTTCCTGACAGGGGGAATCTACGAGCAGTACTTC.

The chain couples TRBV4-1 to TRBJ1-2, with 9 bases fitting TRBD1. This CDR3 has 15 residues. Trimming cost V 2 bases and J 8 bases; bases outside gene matches: 9. Germline lookup yields CDR1 MGHRA and CDR2 YSYEKL. CDR3 protein: CASSQTGTGIGGYTF. The CDR3 nucleotides are TGCGCCAGCAGCCAAACCGGGACAGGGATAGGCGGCTACACCTTC.

This CDR3 reads CSVDRGDSGYTF. The CDR3, as DNA: TGCAGCGTTGATCGGGGAGATTCGGGCTACACCTTC. The V gene is TRBV29-1, the J gene TRBJ1-2; unclear D gene. The germline V gene encodes CDR1 SQVTM and CDR2 ANQGSEA. The V end was cut by 3 bases, the J end by 8 bases, with 13 bases between. This CDR3 spans 12 amino acids.

The chain joins TRBV4-2 to TRBJ1-1; no firm D call. V lost 4 bases and J lost 1, with 19 bases in between. The CDR3 has 17 residues. CDR1 is LGHNA, CDR2 YNFKEQ, per germline. CDR3: CASSLIPEIEGNTEAFF. The CDR3, as DNA: TGTGCCAGCAGCCTTATCCCTGAGATTGAGGGGAACACTGAAGCTTTCTTT.